What follows is one T cell receptor (beta chain) and its context. Its antigen is still unknown. In the authors' workflow: There were no quality scores in the junction-only immunoSEQ sequences, so filtering differed. Profiled with immunoSEQ multiplex PCR; TCRdb holds only in-frame clones, not every one. V and J calls plus clone size are reproduced from that table; the DNA served to infer D and trimming. The sample has about 2,200,000 clones, approximately 94% seen once. This record comes from a study of shared clonotypes between healthy human individuals. Naive CD8 cells comprised CD45RO-negative, CCR7-positively selected cells, excluding terminally differentiated effector memory CD45RA+ cells. Study donors comprised healthy, HIV-negative adults devoid of recent acute infection or vaccination. The donors were all Caucasian adults (living in Nashville, Tennessee). Overall study results and limits: Naive subsets generally had larger estimated richness than memory subsets.

Input material: naive CD8+ T cells from PBMCs. This sequence was found in a man aged 18 to 35 in good health. Some clones in this sample may be carry-over from other donors' samples.

DNA of the CDR3: TGCGCCAGCAGCCCGACATATGACAGGGGTACCTATGGCTACACCTTC. Amino acids: CASSPTYDRGTYGYTF. This chain joins TRBV4-1 and TRBJ1-2; 8 bases map to TRBD1. Germline V CDR1 and CDR2: MGHRA, YSYEKL. The CDR3 has 16 amino acids. The V and J ends lost 4 bases and 4 bases, in that order; junction bases with no gene match: 11.